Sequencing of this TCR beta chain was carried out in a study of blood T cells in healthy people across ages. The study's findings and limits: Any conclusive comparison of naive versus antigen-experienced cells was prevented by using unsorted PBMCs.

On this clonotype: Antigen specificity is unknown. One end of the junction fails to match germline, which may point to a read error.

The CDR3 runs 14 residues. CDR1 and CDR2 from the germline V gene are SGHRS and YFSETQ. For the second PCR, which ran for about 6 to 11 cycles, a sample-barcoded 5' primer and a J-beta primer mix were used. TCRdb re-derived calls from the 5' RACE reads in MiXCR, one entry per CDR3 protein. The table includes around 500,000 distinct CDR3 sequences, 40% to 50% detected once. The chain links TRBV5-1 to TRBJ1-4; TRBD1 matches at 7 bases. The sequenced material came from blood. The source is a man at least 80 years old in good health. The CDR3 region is CASSRDSTNEKLFF. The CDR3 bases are TGCGCCAGCAGCAGGGACAGTACTAATGAAAAACTGTTTTTC.